This T cell receptor beta chain originates from a study of technical replicates of blood from several donors. TCRdb's table, derived via immunoSEQ multiplex PCR, lists solely in-frame clones and lacks some. The data contain around 80,000 clones, over 75% of them singletons. The V gene's germline CDR1 is MRHNA and CDR2 SNTAGT. V was pared by 3 bases and J by 5 bases, with 1 base of the junction left unmatched. This CDR3 is 14 amino acids long. The TCR sequence derives from a human donor in good health. Source material: T cells isolated from PBMCs. This chain connects TRBV6-4 to TRBJ2-2; 9 bases fit TRBD1. Written as DNA, the CDR3 is TGTGCCAGCAGTGAACAGGGGGCGACCGGGGAGCTGTTTTTT. Translated: CASSEQGATGELFF.